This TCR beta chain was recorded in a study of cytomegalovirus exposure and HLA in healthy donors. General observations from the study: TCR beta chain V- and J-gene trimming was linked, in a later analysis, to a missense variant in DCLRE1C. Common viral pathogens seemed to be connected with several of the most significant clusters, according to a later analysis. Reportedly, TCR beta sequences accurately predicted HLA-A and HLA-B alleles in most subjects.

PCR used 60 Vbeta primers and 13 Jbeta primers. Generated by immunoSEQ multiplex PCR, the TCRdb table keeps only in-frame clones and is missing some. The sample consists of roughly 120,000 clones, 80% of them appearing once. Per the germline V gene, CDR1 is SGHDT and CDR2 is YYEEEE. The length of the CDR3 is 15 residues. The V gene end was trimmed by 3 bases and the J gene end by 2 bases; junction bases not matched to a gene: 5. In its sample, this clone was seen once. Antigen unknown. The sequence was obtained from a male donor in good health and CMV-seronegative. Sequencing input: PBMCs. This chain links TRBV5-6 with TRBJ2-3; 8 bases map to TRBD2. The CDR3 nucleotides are TGTGCCAGCAGCTCTACACTAGCGGACACAGATACGCAGTATTTT. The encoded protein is CASSSTLADTDTQYF. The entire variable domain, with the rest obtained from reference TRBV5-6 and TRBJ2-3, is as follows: DAGVTQSPTHLIKTRGQQVTLRCSPKSGHDTVSWYQQALGQGPQFIFQYYEEEERQRGNFPDRFSGHQFPNYSSELNVNALLLGDSALYLCASSSTLADTDTQYFGPGTRLTVL.